A selection of T cell receptor beta chains follows, all from one sample in a study of graft-versus-host responses after intestinal transplantation. This table comes from immunoSEQ multiplex PCR, and its TCRdb copy is limited to in-frame clones, with some not included. The sample lists tens of thousands of clones; 70% to 90% were seen once. The sample in question was PBMCs, obtained 26 days after transplant. Receptor source: a human patient who received an intestinal transplant, so some T cells may come from the graft donor. Both conserved end residues are part of each CDR3. Fields, in order: D gene, V gene, clone size, J gene, CDR3 protein, CDR3 DNA. D genes are given only for firm matches. Size is stated for part of the rows, as once, few or many counts, or as a class when the clone is expanded.

D: .; V: TRBV4-2; size: .; J: TRBJ2-2; CDR3: CASSRGRITNTGELFF; DNA: TGTGCCAGCAGCCGCGGTAGAATCACGAACACCGGGGAGCTGTTTTTT
D: .; V: TRBV4-1; size: .; J: TRBJ2-1; CDR3: CASRGAGREQFF; DNA: TGCGCCAGCAGGGGGGCTGGTAGGGAGCAGTTCTTC
D: TRBD1; V: TRBV19; size: .; J: TRBJ1-4; CDR3: CASSKDRVEKLFF; DNA: TGTGCCAGTAGCAAGGACAGGGTTGAAAAACTGTTTTTT
D: .; V: TRBV11-2; size: .; J: TRBJ2-5; CDR3: CASSNRSPQETQYF; DNA: TGTGCCAGCAGCAACAGGTCCCCCCAAGAGACCCAGTACTTC
D: .; V: TRBV7-8; size: .; J: TRBJ2-1; CDR3: CASSSTPMVVNEQFF; DNA: TGTGCCAGCAGCTCCACACCCATGGTGGTGAATGAGCAGTTCTTC
D: TRBD1; V: TRBV6-5; size: .; J: TRBJ2-7; CDR3: CASRETGGAGEQYF; DNA: TGTGCCAGCAGGGAGACAGGGGGGGCGGGCGAGCAGTACTTC
D: .; V: TRBV5-1; size: .; J: TRBJ2-3; CDR3: CASTRGSSTDTQYF; DNA: TGCGCCAGCACCCGGGGGTCTAGCACAGATACGCAGTATTTT
D: .; V: TRBV6-6; size: .; J: TRBJ2-1; CDR3: CASSLPGGEHNEQFF; DNA: TGTGCCAGCAGTCTCCCTGGCGGGGAGCACAATGAGCAGTTCTTC
D: .; V: TRBV29-1; size: .; J: TRBJ2-3; CDR3: CSATVEASTDTQYF; DNA: TGCAGCGCGACCGTAGAGGCGAGCACAGATACGCAGTATTTT
D: .; V: TRBV29-1; size: .; J: TRBJ1-1; CDR3: CSVVLLGEGPTEAFF; DNA: TGCAGCGTTGTTTTACTCGGGGAAGGCCCCACTGAAGCTTTCTTT
D: .; V: TRBV6-6; size: .; J: TRBJ2-3; CDR3: CASSPSTDTQYF; DNA: TGTGCCAGCAGCCCGAGCACAGATACGCAGTATTTT
D: TRBD1; V: TRBV10-2; size: .; J: TRBJ1-1; CDR3: CASSIGTGNTEAFF; DNA: TGCGCCAGCAGTATAGGGACAGGGAACACTGAAGCTTTCTTT
D: .; V: TRBV4-2; size: once; J: TRBJ2-5; CDR3: CASSQDSDSETQYF; DNA: TGTGCCAGCAGCCAAGATTCGGACTCTGAGACCCAGTACTTC
D: .; V: TRBV11-2; size: .; J: TRBJ1-6; CDR3: CASSSSLTLYNSPLHF; DNA: TGTGCCAGCAGCTCCTCGCTGACATTGTATAATTCACCCCTCCACTTT
D: .; V: TRBV19; size: .; J: TRBJ1-5; CDR3: CASMEGGYNQPQHF; DNA: TGTGCCAGTATGGAGGGGGGGTACAATCAGCCCCAGCATTTT
D: .; V: TRBV5-6; size: .; J: TRBJ2-1; CDR3: CASSSSENEQFF; DNA: TGTGCCAGCAGCTCTAGCGAGAATGAGCAGTTCTTC
D: .; V: TRBV9; size: .; J: TRBJ2-2; CDR3: CASSVGTSNTGELFF; DNA: TGTGCCAGCAGCGTAGGAACTAGTAACACCGGGGAGCTGTTTTTT
D: .; V: TRBV5-4; size: .; J: TRBJ2-5; CDR3: CASSPGETQYF; DNA: TGTGCCAGCAGCCCGGGAGAGACCCAGTACTTC
D: .; V: TRBV30; size: .; J: TRBJ1-2; CDR3: CAWSKGRERGNYGYTF; DNA: TGTGCCTGGAGCAAAGGACGGGAACGGGGTAACTATGGCTACACCTTC
D: .; V: TRBV19; size: .; J: TRBJ1-1; CDR3: CASSIIRGRTSTEAFF; DNA: TGTGCCAGTAGTATAATTCGGGGACGGACTAGCACTGAAGCTTTCTTT
D: .; V: TRBV23-1; size: .; J: TRBJ1-5; CDR3: CASSQESAGKFSNQPQHF; DNA: TGCGCCAGCAGTCAAGAGTCAGCGGGGAAGTTTAGCAATCAGCCCCAGCATTTT
D: .; V: TRBV1; size: once; J: TRBJ1-2; CDR3: CTSSQEGRGPGGHRNYGYTF; DNA: TGCACCAGCAGCCAAGAGGGCCGAGGGCCAGGGGGGCACAGGAACTATGGCTACACCTTC
D: TRBD1; V: TRBV18; size: once; J: TRBJ1-2; CDR3: CASSLGDSPTNYGYTF; DNA: TGTGCCAGCTCCCTTGGGGACAGCCCTACTAACTATGGCTACACCTTC
D: TRBD1; V: TRBV13; size: .; J: TRBJ1-1; CDR3: CANTDRDRGEAFF; DNA: TGTGCCAATACAGACCGGGACAGGGGAGAAGCTTTCTTT
D: .; V: TRBV9; size: .; J: TRBJ2-6; CDR3: CASSVGRVSGANVLTF; DNA: TGTGCCAGCAGCGTAGGGCGGGTCTCTGGGGCCAACGTCCTGACTTTC
D: TRBD2; V: TRBV27; size: once; J: TRBJ2-1; CDR3: CASSPGLAGGHEQFF; DNA: TGTGCCAGCAGTCCAGGACTAGCGGGAGGCCATGAGCAGTTCTTC
D: .; V: TRBV28; size: .; J: TRBJ2-1; CDR3: CASSLSDNEQFF; DNA: TGTGCCAGCAGTTTATCAGACAATGAGCAGTTCTTC
D: TRBD1; V: TRBV5-1; size: .; J: TRBJ1-2; CDR3: CASSLAATGSYGYTF; DNA: TGCGCCAGCAGCTTGGCCGCGACAGGGAGCTATGGCTACACCTTC
D: .; V: TRBV7-3; size: .; J: TRBJ1-1; CDR3: CASSLRPTGNTEAFF; DNA: TGTGCCAGCAGCTTACGCCCGACAGGGAACACTGAAGCTTTCTTT
D: .; V: TRBV21-1; size: .; J: TRBJ1-4; CDR3: CASSKALSGEGGADEKLFF; DNA: TGTGCCAGCAGCAAAGCGCTTTCGGGAGAAGGGGGCGCCGATGAAAAACTGTTTTTT
D: .; V: TRBV4-2; size: .; J: TRBJ1-2; CDR3: CASSHPGNLHDRDNYGYTF; DNA: TGTGCCAGCAGCCACCCCGGGAACCTACACGACCGAGACAACTATGGCTACACCTTC
D: TRBD2; V: TRBV7-2; size: .; J: TRBJ2-5; CDR3: CASSLGLAGGETQYF; DNA: TGTGCCAGCAGCTTGGGACTAGCGGGGGGAGAGACCCAGTACTTC
D: TRBD1; V: TRBV27; size: .; J: TRBJ2-1; CDR3: CASSLWDRDNEQFF; DNA: TGTGCCAGCAGTTTATGGGACAGGGACAATGAGCAGTTCTTC
D: .; V: TRBV7-3; size: .; J: TRBJ1-2; CDR3: CASSSRIQDGYTF; DNA: TGTGCCAGCAGCTCGAGAATACAGGATGGCTACACCTTC
D: .; V: TRBV7-9; size: few; J: TRBJ2-4; CDR3: CASSLVEGGAKNIQYF; DNA: TGTGCCAGCAGCTTAGTAGAGGGGGGGGCCAAAAACATTCAGTACTTC
D: TRBD1; V: TRBV28; size: once; J: TRBJ1-2; CDR3: CASSFEGQGVLVYGYTF; DNA: TGTGCCAGCAGTTTCGAGGGACAGGGAGTCCTCGTCTATGGCTACACCTTC
D: .; V: TRBV5-1; size: .; J: TRBJ2-3; CDR3: CASSLEGTSTDTQYF; DNA: TGCGCCAGCAGCTTGGAAGGGACTAGCACAGATACGCAGTATTTT
D: .; V: TRBV5-4; size: .; J: TRBJ2-5; CDR3: CASSLGDNHQETQYF; DNA: TGTGCCAGCAGCTTGGGGGACAATCACCAAGAGACCCAGTACTTC
D: TRBD2; V: TRBV4-1; size: .; J: TRBJ2-1; CDR3: CASSLYSGGPGGNEQFF; DNA: TGCGCCAGCAGTCTTTATAGCGGGGGCCCAGGGGGCAATGAGCAGTTCTTC
D: TRBD1; V: TRBV7-9; size: .; J: TRBJ1-2; CDR3: CASSLATGGYYGYTF; DNA: TGTGCCAGCAGCTTAGCGACAGGGGGCTACTATGGCTACACCTTC
D: .; V: TRBV28; size: .; J: TRBJ1-1; CDR3: CASSLSSREYRFPPKVLRTEAFF; DNA: TGTGCCAGCAGTTTAAGTTCTCGGGAGTACAGGTTCCCCCCTAAGGTGCTACGCACTGAAGCTTTCTTT
D: .; V: TRBV4-2; size: .; J: TRBJ1-2; CDR3: CASSQEGAGSYGYTF; DNA: TGTGCCAGCAGCCAAGAAGGGGCAGGATCTTATGGCTACACCTTC
D: TRBD1; V: TRBV5-6; size: .; J: TRBJ2-1; CDR3: CASSRSTGGKSYNEQFF; DNA: TGTGCCAGCAGCAGAAGCACAGGGGGCAAATCCTACAATGAGCAGTTCTTC
D: TRBD2; V: TRBV7-2; size: .; J: TRBJ2-5; CDR3: CASSLPGLAGVGVPETQYF; DNA: TGTGCCAGCAGCCTCCCGGGACTAGCGGGAGTTGGTGTTCCAGAGACCCAGTACTTC
D: TRBD2; V: TRBV25-1; size: .; J: TRBJ2-3; CDR3: CASSEWGGITDTQYF; DNA: TGTGCCAGCAGTGAATGGGGGGGAATCACAGATACGCAGTATTTT
D: .; V: TRBV5-4; size: .; J: TRBJ1-2; CDR3: CASSLATQHSSGYTF; DNA: TGTGCCAGCAGCTTGGCGACTCAGCACTCGTCCGGCTACACCTTC
D: .; V: TRBV5-1; size: .; J: TRBJ1-1; CDR3: CASSSGGGVGNTEAFF; DNA: TGCGCCAGCAGCAGCGGCGGGGGGGTTGGGAACACTGAAGCTTTCTTT
D: .; V: TRBV4-1; size: .; J: TRBJ2-5; CDR3: CASSQERQVGTQYF; DNA: TGCGCCAGCAGCCAAGAAAGACAGGTCGGAACCCAGTACTTC
D: TRBD1; V: TRBV6-6; size: .; J: TRBJ2-7; CDR3: CASRGVGDSAFYEQYF; DNA: TGTGCCAGCAGAGGGGTGGGGGACAGCGCGTTCTACGAGCAGTACTTC
D: .; V: TRBV4-1; size: .; J: TRBJ1-3; CDR3: CASSHAGPGNTIYF; DNA: TGCGCCAGCAGCCACGCGGGACCTGGAAACACCATATATTTT
D: .; V: TRBV9; size: .; J: TRBJ2-7; CDR3: CASSVSAGTGYEQYF; DNA: TGTGCCAGCAGCGTATCGGCGGGAACTGGCTACGAGCAGTACTTC
D: .; V: TRBV19; size: .; J: TRBJ1-6; CDR3: CASSYAAASPLHF; DNA: TGTGCCAGTAGTTACGCGGCGGCTTCACCCCTCCACTTT
D: TRBD2; V: TRBV4-2; size: once; J: TRBJ2-5; CDR3: CASSFILADQETQYF; DNA: TGTGCCAGCTCCTTTATTCTAGCGGACCAAGAGACCCAGTACTTC